The 18 T cell receptor beta chains below come from one sample, sequenced in a study of cytomegalovirus exposure and HLA in healthy donors. This PCR relied on a set of 60 Vbeta primers and 13 Jbeta primers. Sequenced by immunoSEQ multiplex PCR; TCRdb stores in-frame clones only, minus some. This repertoire shows 130,000 or so clones, about 76% found once; its top ten account for around 1.5%. The sequenced sample was PBMCs. These receptors were taken from a woman between 40 and 55 years old in good health and CMV-seronegative.

CDR3 sequence reads: CASSPYLSGLTETQYF. CDR3 sequence (DNA): TGTGCCAGCAGTCCTTACCTCTCTGGACTGACTGAGACCCAGTACTTC. This sequence joins TRBV27 and TRBJ2-5, with D maybe TRBD2 (5 bases). Trimming left V 5 bases short and J 5 bases short, with 21 bases between. Germline V lookup: CDR1 MNHEY, CDR2 SMNVEV (reference sequence). The CDR3 sequence is 16 residues long.

CDR3 residues: CASSQDPDSWGEAFF. In nucleotides, the CDR3 is TGTGCCAGCAGCCAAGATCCGGACAGCTGGGGTGAAGCTTTCTTT. This chain uses TRBV4-2 with TRBJ1-1, with a possible D match to TRBD1 (6 bases). CDR1 is LGHNA, CDR2 YNFKEQ, per germline. The CDR3 spans 15 residues. V was pared by 0 bases and J by 7 bases, with 15 bases between.

The chain is built from TRBV5-1 and TRBJ2-1, with D perhaps TRBD1 (5 bases). The germline V gene has CDR1 SGHRS and CDR2 YFSETQ. V was pared by 2 bases and J by 8 bases, with 14 bases between. This CDR3 is 14 amino acids long. This CDR3 is CASSLALGADEQFF. The CDR3 nucleotides are TGCGCCAGCAGCTTAGCCCTTGGGGCCGATGAGCAGTTCTTC.

The chain recombines TRBV28 with TRBJ1-1, with a possible D match to TRBD1 (6 bases). Germline lookup yields CDR1 MDHEN and CDR2 SYDVKM. There are 12 residues in the CDR3. V was cut by 4 bases and J by 11 bases, with 14 bases left in between. The chain's CDR3 is CASSSGALRAFF. CDR3 bases: TGTGCCAGCAGTTCAGGGGCCCTACGGGCTTTCTTT.

As regards this clone: Other DNA sequences in the sample encode the same CDR3. The V call is TRBV7-2, the J call TRBJ1-2, with D maybe TRBD1 (5 bases). V lost 3 bases and J lost 7, with 9 bases in between. Germline V gives CDR1 SGHTA, CDR2 FQGNSA. The CDR3 spans 12 residues. CDR3 in DNA: TGTGCCAGCAGCTTTCAGGGCGGTGGCTACACCTTC. Its protein product is CASSFQGGGYTF.

This chain joins TRBV18 and TRBJ2-7; tentatively, D is TRBD1 (6 bases). Trimming removed 0 bases at V and 4 bases at J, with 19 bases between. The length of the CDR3 is 17 residues. Germline V gives CDR1 KGHSH, CDR2 LQKENI. The CDR3 DNA reads TGTGCCAGCTCACCACCCCCGATCATAGGGGGTTCGTACGAGCAGTACTTC. Its protein product is CASSPPPIIGGSYEQYF.

This clone appeared once. V gene TRBV5-1 combines with J gene TRBJ1-1, with 7 bases matching TRBD1. The germline V gene encodes CDR1 SGHRS and CDR2 YFSETQ. V lost 2 bases, J lost 4 bases, and 8 bases stayed unmatched. The CDR3 runs 15 residues. CDR3 sequence: CASSFNPGGITEAFF. CDR3 DNA: TGCGCCAGCAGCTTCAATCCAGGGGGTATCACTGAAGCTTTCTTT.

V is TRBV5-1 and J is TRBJ2-2; 9 positions match TRBD1. The trim removed 5 bases at V and 7 bases at J, leaving 6 bases unmatched. Looked up from germline, CDR1 is SGHRS and CDR2 is YFSETQ. This CDR3 contains 14 residues. The CDR3 nucleotides are TGCGCCAGCAGGGATACAGGGGGCGGCGGGGAGCTGTTTTTT. This encodes CASRDTGGGGELFF.

V gene TRBV19 combines with J gene TRBJ1-1; a possible D gene is TRBD1 (5 bases). Germline CDR1 LNHDA, CDR2 SQIVND (reference sequence). Deletions cut 9 bases from V and 2 bases from J, with 19 bases between. The CDR3 sequence is 15 residues long. CDR3 residues: CASFSPTERNTEAFF. In DNA, the CDR3 is TGTGCCAGCTTCTCTCCGACAGAACGTAACACTGAAGCTTTCTTT.

This clone was recorded only once. The genes are TRBV5-1 and TRBJ2-5, with TRBD1 matching 8 bases. The CDR3 consists of 14 residues. Germline V gene lookup returns CDR1 SGHRS and CDR2 YFSETQ. The junction had 3 bases not matched to a gene; V was cut back by 3 bases and J by 2 bases. The CDR3 sequence is CASSSGGGQETQYF. CDR3 sequence (DNA): TGCGCCAGCAGCTCAGGGGGCGGACAAGAGACCCAGTACTTC.

V usage is TRBV5-1 and J usage is TRBJ2-3; maybe TRBD1 (6 bases). The CDR3 is 15 amino acids. With 2 bases removed from V and 0 bases from J, the gap between germline ends came to 10 bases. CDR1 is SGHRS and CDR2 is YFSETQ in the germline V gene. CDR3 sequence: CASSFSDRSTDTQYF. The CDR3 nucleotides are TGCGCCAGCAGCTTTAGTGACAGGAGCACAGATACGCAGTATTTT.

This chain uses TRBV11-2 with TRBJ1-2; TRBD1 aligns across 7 bases. Germline-derived CDR1 and CDR2 are SGHAT and FQNNGV. The CDR3 consists of 15 residues. V gave up 1 base and J gave up 1 base; unmatched junction bases: 3. The CDR3 DNA sequence: TGTGCCAGCAGCTTAGGACAGGGCCTTAACTATGGCTACACCTTC. Its protein is CASSLGQGLNYGYTF. Full variable domain (outside the CDR3, taken from reference TRBV11-2 and TRBJ1-2): EAGVAQSPRYKIIEKRQSVAFWCNPISGHATLYWYQQILGQGPKLLIQFQNNGVVDDSQLPKDRFSAERLKGVDSTLKIQPAKLEDSAVYLCASSLGQGLNYGYTFGSGTRLTVV.

The J gene is TRBJ1-2, the V gene TRBV11-1; D uncertain. V was clipped by 5 bases and J by 2 bases, with 21 bases between them. This CDR3 comprises 17 residues. Germline lookup yields CDR1 SGHAT and CDR2 FQDESV (reference sequence). This CDR3 reads CASSHRGGLAGNYGYTF. CDR3 in DNA: TGTGCCAGCAGCCACCGGGGAGGGTTGGCCGGCAACTATGGCTACACCTTC.

The chain recombines TRBV28 with TRBJ1-2, with 7 bases identical to TRBD1. This CDR3 has 14 amino acids. V gave up 6 bases and J gave up 4 bases; unmatched junction bases: 8. From germline, CDR1 is MDHEN and CDR2 SYDVKM. The CDR3 protein is CASSLDRLTYGYTF. The DNA of the CDR3 is TGTGCCAGCAGCTTGGACAGGCTCACCTATGGCTACACCTTC.

V usage is TRBV5-1 and J usage is TRBJ2-7; a weak D match, TRBD2 (5 bases). The CDR3 sequence is 17 residues long. CDR1 and CDR2 from the germline V gene are SGHRS and YFSETQ. V lost 6 bases to trimming and J lost 2 bases, with 24 bases between them. The CDR3 DNA follows: TGCGCCAGCATCCCTTCGTTTGAGAGGGAAGTAACCTACGAGCAGTACTTC. This translates into CASIPSFEREVTYEQYF.

This clone was observed a handful of times. The genes are TRBV6-5 and TRBJ1-4; D not certain. The germline V gene has CDR1 MNHEY and CDR2 SVGAGI. V lost 4 bases and J 4 bases, leaving 7 bases between the germline ends. This CDR3 has 13 amino acids. The CDR3 DNA is TGTGCCAGCAGTTCGTCGTTTAATGAAAAACTGTTTTTT. Translating gives CASSSSFNEKLFF.

The rearrangement links TRBV19 to TRBJ1-5; D not resolved. Germline V gene lookup returns CDR1 LNHDA and CDR2 SQIVND (reference sequence). V was shortened by 7 bases and J by 3 bases, with 13 bases between the two germline ends. This CDR3 contains 14 residues. This chain's CDR3 is CASTNGEHNQPQHF. As DNA, the CDR3 is TGTGCCAGTACTAACGGGGAGCACAATCAGCCCCAGCATTTT. The full variable domain, in which reference TRBV19 and TRBJ1-5 provide the parts outside the CDR3, is DGGITQSPKYLFRKEGQNVTLSCEQNLNHDAMYWYRQDPGQGLRLIYYSQIVNDFQKGDIAEGYSVSREKKESFPLTVTSAQKNPTAFYLCASTNGEHNQPQHFGDGTRLSIL.

V is TRBV28 and J is TRBJ1-4; 9 bases agree with TRBD1. V lost 6 bases to trimming and J lost 0 bases; unmatched junction nucleotides: 8. The CDR3 extends over 17 amino acids. In germline, CDR1 is MDHEN, CDR2 SYDVKM. The CDR3 DNA reads as TGTGCCAGCAGGGGAACAGGGGGCGGAGCAACTAATGAAAAACTGTTTTTT. Residues: CASRGTGGGATNEKLFF.